These 8 T cell receptor beta chains originate from one sample sequenced in a study of shared clonotypes between healthy human individuals. Generated by immunoSEQ multiplex PCR, the TCRdb table keeps only in-frame clones and is missing some. Of about 820,000 clones listed, roughly 92% are singletons. Terminally differentiated effector memory CD45RA+ cells were excluded from the naive CD8 cells, which were CD45RO-negative and positively selected for CCR7. The specimen was naive CD8+ T cells sorted from blood. Receptors originate from a man aged 25 to 40 in good health.

V is TRBV15 and J is TRBJ1-3; D remains unclear. Germline V CDR1 and CDR2: LNHNV, YYDKDF (reference sequence). This CDR3 spans 14 amino acids. Trimming removed 1 base from V and 2 bases from J, with 6 bases in between. The CDR3 sequence is CATSRAGTGNTIYF. The CDR3 region has the DNA TGTGCCACCAGCAGAGCCGGAACTGGAAACACCATATATTTT.

This clone was seen only once. The chain combines TRBV7-9 with TRBJ2-5; no clear D gene. V lost 5 bases to trimming and J lost 5 bases, with 9 bases between them. The CDR3 consists of 12 residues. Germline V gene lookup returns CDR1 SEHNR and CDR2 FQNEAQ (reference sequence). The CDR3 DNA follows: TGTGCCAGCAGCCGCGGCAGCGAGACCCAGTACTTC. Its translation is CASSRGSETQYF.

The chain is built from TRBV11-2 and TRBJ1-1, with D maybe TRBD1 (5 bases). The germline V gene encodes CDR1 SGHAT and CDR2 FQNNGV. This CDR3 comprises 17 residues. V dropped 5 bases and J dropped 8 bases, with 27 bases sitting between them. The CDR3: CASSQIHQGPLEEEAFF. For the CDR3, the DNA is TGTGCCAGCAGCCAGATCCATCAGGGACCCTTGGAGGAGGAAGCTTTCTTT.

The CDR3 DNA reads TGTGCCAGCAGACAGGGTGGTATCTACGAGCAGTACTTC. As protein: CASRQGGIYEQYF. The V call is TRBV13, the J call TRBJ2-7; D perhaps matches TRBD1 (6 bases). CDR3 length equals 13 residues. V lost 6 bases and J 3 bases, leaving 12 bases between the germline ends. Germline lookup yields CDR1 PRHDT and CDR2 FYEKMQ (reference sequence).

The gene calls are TRBV5-1 and TRBJ2-1; 9 bases line up with TRBD2. V gave up 4 bases and J gave up 5 bases; unmatched junction bases: 4. The CDR3 is 14 residues long. Per germline, CDR1 SGHRS and CDR2 YFSETQ. The chain's CDR3 is CASSEREVHNEQFF. In DNA, the CDR3 is TGCGCCAGCAGCGAGCGGGAGGTCCACAATGAGCAGTTCTTC.

This rearrangement joins TRBV9 to TRBJ2-2, with unresolved D. Trimming stripped 0 bases from V and 6 bases from J, with 9 bases between. The germline gives CDR1 SGDLS, CDR2 YYNGEE. There are 14 residues in the CDR3. The CDR3 DNA is TGTGCCAGCAGCGTAGGTCGGGTAGCCGGGGAGCTGTTTTTT. This translates into CASSVGRVAGELFF.

The count of this clone is one. The CDR3 DNA is TGCAGCGTTGAAGATAGCGGGAGAGTTTCTAGGAATGAGCAGTTCTTC. Amino acids: CSVEDSGRVSRNEQFF. This chain links TRBV29-1 with TRBJ2-1; 9 nucleotides match TRBD2. V shed 0 bases and J 7 bases; nucleotides not matched to a gene: 10. Germline V CDR1 and CDR2: SQVTM, ANQGSEA. The CDR3 consists of 16 residues.

The rearrangement joins TRBV28 to TRBJ2-7; 9 bases fit TRBD2. V dropped 4 bases and J dropped 2; count of bases not matched to a gene: 6. Germline assignment: CDR1 MDHEN and CDR2 SYDVKM. This CDR3 has 15 amino acids. Here the CDR3 DNA reads TGTGCCAGCAGTTCGCTAGCGGGATATCCCTACGAGCAGTACTTC. This encodes CASSSLAGYPYEQYF.